Sequencing of this T cell receptor beta chain was carried out in a study of blood T cell repertoires in COVID-19. Across the study: Italy, Spain and the United States were the sources of the convalescent and acute COVID-19 samples. T cells, B-cell-depleted T cells, or PBMCs provided the cDNA or gDNA that served as material.

The germline V gene has CDR1 SGHNT and CDR2 YYREEE (reference sequence). This CDR3 has 13 residues. J gave up 10 bases and V 1 base, and 5 bases lay outside the gene matches. As originally analysed: From reference gene primer amplification, estimates of nucleated cell counts were derived. Only in-frame clones appear in the TCRdb table, and some are missing; sequencing was by immunoSEQ multiplex PCR. Clonal size and the V and J genes are those of that table, whereas D and trimming came from the DNA. The profile shows approximately 94,000 clones, more than 75% of them singletons. The sample comprised peripheral blood. The chain recombines TRBV5-4 with TRBJ1-2; 9 bases match TRBD1. The origin of this receptor is a woman older than 75 with active COVID-19. CDR3 loop: CASSLWDRDHYTF. CDR3 nucleotide sequence: TGTGCCAGCAGCTTGTGGGACAGGGACCACTACACCTTC.